One T cell receptor (beta chain) is described in this entry. TCRdb's copy holds only in-frame clones and misses some; the assay was immunoSEQ multiplex PCR. The top ten clones hold around 25% of a sample with just over 35,000 clones, less than 85% of them seen once. The data are from a study of OX40 agonist ivuxolimab in advanced cancers. Germline V gene lookup returns CDR1 KGHSH and CDR2 LQKENI. With 4 bases removed from V and 7 bases from J, the gap between germline ends came to 14 bases. This CDR3 has 14 amino acids. This material consisted of CD4+ or CD8+ T cells sorted from blood, taken in a trial of the OX40 agonist ivuxolimab. The chain employs TRBV18 and TRBJ2-1, with a tentative D call TRBD1 (5 bases). The clonotype comes from an adult with an advanced solid tumor such as melanoma, head and neck, liver or kidney cancer. CDR3 region: CASSLQGWGNEQFF. The CDR3 nucleotides are TGTGCCAGCTCACTCCAGGGATGGGGAAATGAGCAGTTCTTC.